The 18 T cell receptor beta chains below were found in one sample sequenced in a study of blood T cells in healthy people across ages. Primed by a sample-barcoded 5' primer and a J-beta primer mix, a second PCR proceeded for 7 to 11 cycles. A single record per CDR3 protein comes from TCRdb applying MiXCR to the 5' RACE reads. This repertoire shows around 850,000 distinct CDR3 sequences, under 40% found once; its top ten account for 10% to 15%. Source material: blood. Receptor source: a man younger than 30 in good health.

This clonotype was counted only a few times. The chain uses TRBV4-2 and TRBJ2-7, with TRBD2 matching 9 bases. Germline CDR1 reads LGHNA; CDR2 reads YNFKEQ. The V and J ends lost 2 bases and 2 bases, in that order; junction bases with no gene match: 7. The CDR3 runs to 16 residues. CDR3 DNA: TGTGCCAGCAGCCAACCTAGGACTAGCGAGGCCTACGAGCAGTACTTC. This encodes CASSQPRTSEAYEQYF.

The chain uses TRBV27 and TRBJ1-1, with 7 nucleotides matching TRBD1. CDR3 length equals 11 residues. V lost 10 bases, J lost 4 bases, and 3 bases stayed unmatched. Germline values: CDR1 MNHEY, CDR2 SMNVEV (reference sequence). CDR3 loop: CAIRQGTEAFF. The CDR3 nucleotides read TGTGCCATTCGACAGGGCACTGAAGCTTTCTTT.

In this sample, this clonotype turned up many times. The V and J genes are TRBV28 and TRBJ1-4; D uncertain. The V gene lost 5 bases and the J gene lost 3 bases, with 13 bases spanning the gap. Germline assignment: CDR1 MDHEN and CDR2 SYDVKM. This CDR3 has 15 residues. The CDR3 DNA reads as TGTGCCAGCAGTCCCCATTCGACACCTAATGAAAAACTGTTTTTT. Its translation: CASSPHSTPNEKLFF.

The gene calls are TRBV19 and TRBJ2-2; 12 nucleotides line up with TRBD2. Trimming removed 3 bases from V and 0 bases from J; junction bases left unmatched: 2. Germline V CDR1 and CDR2: LNHDA, SQIVND (reference sequence). The CDR3 totals 17 residues. The CDR3 protein is CASSMPSGGANTGELFF. DNA of the CDR3: TGTGCCAGTAGTATGCCTAGCGGGGGGGCGAACACCGGGGAGCTGTTTTTT.

The rearrangement links TRBV20-1 to TRBJ1-2, with a possible D match to TRBD1 (6 bases). V was shortened by 1 base and J by 7 bases, with 10 bases between the two germline ends. CDR3 length: 12 amino acids. CDR1 DFQATT and CDR2 SNEGSKA come from the germline V gene (reference sequence). This CDR3 reads CSARVTGTGYTF. In DNA form, the CDR3 reads TGCAGTGCTAGAGTAACAGGGACTGGCTACACCTTC.

This clonotype was seen only a few times. V usage is TRBV7-2 and J usage is TRBJ1-1, with D possibly matching TRBD1 (6 bases). V lost 1 base to trimming and J lost 2 bases, with 17 bases between them. The germline V gene has CDR1 SGHTA and CDR2 FQGNSA. This CDR3 has 17 residues. CDR3 in amino acids: CASSLVGGSNSNTEAFF. The CDR3 DNA follows: TGTGCCAGCAGCTTAGTTGGGGGCAGTAACTCAAACACTGAAGCTTTCTTT.

This clonotype was picked up many times. The gene calls are TRBV7-2 and TRBJ2-7; D is possibly TRBD1 or TRBD2 (5 bases each). The CDR3 is 19 residues long. The V gene lost 1 base and the J gene lost 0 bases, with 22 bases spanning the gap. CDR1 SGHTA and CDR2 FQGNSA come from the germline V gene. CDR3 in DNA: TGTGCCAGCAGCTTAGTCGGGGCATCAGGATTTAAGGCCTCCTACGAGCAGTACTTC. Translation: CASSLVGASGFKASYEQYF.

CDR3 sequence: CSVGGGERETQYF. The CDR3, as DNA: TGCAGCGTGGGAGGGGGAGAGAGGGAGACCCAGTACTTC. The chain is built from TRBV29-1 and TRBJ2-5; D perhaps matches TRBD2 (7 bases). This CDR3 comprises 13 residues. Germline CDR1 is SQVTM and CDR2 is ANQGSEA. Trimming shortened V by 6 bases and J by 5 bases, and 16 bases separated the two germline ends.

The rearrangement uses TRBV18 and TRBJ2-5, with D possibly TRBD1 on 5 matching bases. V lost 8 bases and J lost 0, with 10 bases in between. The CDR3 extends over 13 amino acids. Germline CDR1 reads KGHSH; CDR2 reads LQKENI. The CDR3, as DNA: TGTGCCAGCGCAACAGGCCACCAAGAGACCCAGTACTTC. The encoded protein is CASATGHQETQYF. The variable domain in full, with the rest retrieved from reference TRBV18 and TRBJ2-5, is NAGVMQNPRHLVRRRGQEARLRCSPMKGHSHVYWYRQLPEEGLKFMVYLQKENIIDESGMPKERFSAEFPKEGPSILRIQQVVRGDSAAYFCASATGHQETQYFGPGTRLLVL.

This clonotype has ten or more counts. V and J are TRBV11-3 and TRBJ2-3, with D tentatively TRBD2 (5 bases). The germline gives CDR1 SGHNT, CDR2 YENEEA. Deletions cut 0 bases from V and 3 bases from J, with 10 bases between. This CDR3 region has 15 residues. CDR3 protein: CASSLDLARTDTQYF. CDR3 nucleotide sequence: TGTGCCAGCAGCTTAGATCTAGCTAGAACAGATACGCAGTATTTT. The full variable domain, completed using reference TRBV11-3 and TRBJ2-3, is EAGVVQSPRYKIIEKKQPVAFWCNPISGHNTLYWYLQNLGQGPELLIRYENEEAVDDSQLPKDRFSAERLKGVDSTLKIQPAELGDSAVYLCASSLDLARTDTQYFGPGTRLTVL.

The CDR3 region is CASSPDGIYEQYF. Written as DNA, the CDR3 is TGTGCCAGCAGCCCGGACGGAATCTACGAGCAGTACTTC. This chain joins TRBV7-9 and TRBJ2-7; no reliable D call. The CDR3 extends over 13 amino acids. V was pared by 5 bases and J by 3 bases, with 11 bases between. Germline V gives CDR1 SEHNR, CDR2 FQNEAQ (reference sequence).

There are a few counts of this clonotype. The genes are TRBV25-1 and TRBJ2-3; tentatively, D is TRBD1 or TRBD2 (5 bases each). CDR1 is MGHDK and CDR2 is SYGVNS in the germline V gene. The CDR3 extends over 14 amino acids. Trimming shortened V by 1 base and J by 2 bases, and 7 bases separated the two germline ends. For the CDR3, the DNA is TGTGCCAGCAGTGAATGGGGGACCACAGATACGCAGTATTTT. This translates into CASSEWGTTDTQYF.

The gene calls are TRBV5-1 and TRBJ2-1; 7 bases are a match to TRBD2. From germline, CDR1 is SGHRS and CDR2 YFSETQ. Trimming removed 0 bases from V and 6 bases from J; junction bases left unmatched: 6. The CDR3 contains 15 residues. The CDR3 region is CASSLGGRASNEQFF. The DNA for the CDR3 is TGCGCCAGCAGCTTGGGAGGGAGGGCCTCCAATGAGCAGTTCTTC. Based on the CDR3 plus reference TRBV5-1 and TRBJ2-1, the full variable domain is KAGVTQTPRYLIKTRGQQVTLSCSPISGHRSVSWYQQTPGQGLQFLFEYFSETQRNKGNFPGRFSGRQFSNSRSEMNVSTLELGDSALYLCASSLGGRASNEQFFGPGTRLTVL.

Only a few counts were recorded for this clonotype. The CDR3 DNA reads TGTGCCAGCAGTTTCCGTTTACCAGGTTATACTTTCACAGATACGCAGTATTTT. This codes for CASSFRLPGYTFTDTQYF. The chain links TRBV12-3 or TRBV12-4 to TRBJ2-3; D is unresolved. There are 18 residues in the CDR3. Trimming left V 3 bases short and J 2 bases short, with 21 bases between.

The rearrangement joins TRBV6-2 or TRBV6-3 to TRBJ2-1; D not resolved. The CDR3 consists of 12 residues. Trimming took 10 bases from V and 4 from J, leaving 11 bases between them. Germline values: CDR1 MNHEY, CDR2 SVGEGT. This chain's CDR3 is CANISGYNEQFF. CDR3 DNA sequence: TGTGCCAACATCTCCGGTTACAATGAGCAGTTCTTC.

This chain uses TRBV7-2 with TRBJ2-5; no definite D call. The CDR3 length is 15 residues. The V gene lost 5 bases and the J gene lost 5 bases, with 18 bases spanning the gap. The germline V gene encodes CDR1 SGHTA and CDR2 FQGNSA. The CDR3, as DNA: TGTGCCAGCAGCCCCCCACCCCTGGCTGGGGAGACCCAGTACTTC. Protein sequence: CASSPPPLAGETQYF.

This clonotype has at least ten counts. The J gene is TRBJ2-3, the V gene TRBV6-5; 7 bases are a match to TRBD1. The CDR3 is 16 residues long. Germline CDR1 is MNHEY and CDR2 is SVGAGI. With 4 bases clipped from V and 3 bases from J, the junction kept 10 bases outside the gene matches. Written as DNA, the CDR3 is TGTGCCAGCAGTTCCCACCTCAGGGGGAAGACAGATACGCAGTATTTT. It is translated as CASSSHLRGKTDTQYF.

This clonotype turned up a few times. CDR3 DNA: TGTGCCAGCAGGCCCACTAGCCTTGTCACCTACAATGAGCAGTTCTTC. Translating it yields CASRPTSLVTYNEQFF. V and J are TRBV12-3 or TRBV12-4 and TRBJ2-1; D is possibly TRBD2 (6 bases). The CDR3 contains 16 residues. V shed 6 bases and J shed 2 bases, with 17 bases lying between them.